This T cell receptor (beta chain) was recovered during a study of response to subunit inactivated influenza vaccine. Study-wide results and limits: Every seasonal influenza vaccination brings in few new T cells, the authors suggested.

Of note for this clonotype: Its antigen remains unidentified.

TCRdb itself ran the RT-PCR reads through MiXCR, one entry per CDR3 protein. The sample has 500,000 to 550,000 distinct CDR3 sequences, less than 7.5% seen once. V was cut by 6 bases and J by 6 bases, with 13 bases left in between. This CDR3 comprises 13 residues. The germline V gene encodes CDR1 MNHNS and CDR2 SASEGT. The V and J genes are TRBV6-1 and TRBJ2-3; D unresolved. This TCR was recovered from a man between 50 and 69 years old who received an inactivated influenza vaccine. The source was PBMCs from blood, collected roughly 24 months after vaccination. The CDR3 coding sequence is TGTGCCAGCAGACTACGGCAGTTGGATACGCAGTATTTT. Translating it yields CASRLRQLDTQYF.